This entry concerns a single T cell receptor beta chain. Its antigen has not been determined. Base-call qualities are not available, and no considerably larger clone is one nucleotide away. The data were taken from a study of cytomegalovirus exposure and HLA in healthy donors (dated by TCRdb to 2015 to 2018). A note on the overall study: According to an earlier analysis of 450 to 650 of the donors, 150 million to 200 million T cells yielded 95 million to 140 million unique TCR beta sequences and 276 Gb of sequence data. About 280 gigabases of sequencing data and roughly 81 million unique TCR sequences made up an early release that covered over 550 HLA-typed donors. Of the 300 to 500 genotyped donors, approximately 80% were placed in the genetic ancestry cluster associated with self-reported Caucasian donors. The study was designed to test whether signatures of past pathogen exposure could be identified by cataloging public T cell receptors. Using immunosequencing, the study profiled T cell repertoires from about 620 subjects and related those repertoires to cytomegalovirus serostatus. Along with the approximately 700-subject first cohort, a separate validation cohort of approximately 110 different subjects was used. To predict cytomegalovirus infection status, the study combined high-throughput TCR immunosequencing, statistical association of individual TCRs with disease status, and machine learning. A later analysis re-examined previously published TCR beta repertoires from over 500 donors and added high-resolution HLA genotyping to investigate patterns of TCR occurrence. Rather than using new phenotypic data, the later analysis identified candidate immune exposures from TCR beta sequences and from how often those sequences occurred across donors. An earlier analysis of a few hundred of the donors applied high-throughput TCR beta sequencing to assess whether each TCR beta V gene segment acted as functional or pseudogenic. Donor age, sex, ethnicity and CMV serostatus were compiled together with the repertoire data. Genome-wide SNP genotypes for about 55% of the roughly 670 donors were used in a later genetic analysis, which treated that subset as a discovery cohort. Every discovery cohort repertoire had been produced on one sequencing platform. Both class I and class II loci were covered by HLA typing, at four-digit resolution. Typing coverage varied by locus: about 620-640 donors for A, B, C, DRB1 and DQB1; approximately 520 for DQA1; some 610 for DPA1; under 490 for DPB1. Roughly five DR-DQ haplotypes were handled as single units for association and clustering because linkage in the cohort was strong. Across approximately 400 genotyped donors of the cohort, an average of about 240,000 unique TCR beta nucleotide sequences per donor were sequenced, and 15% to 20% of those sequences were non-productive. Here is what the overall study found, with its caveats: A later analysis found that most CMV-associated TCR beta chains appeared HLA-restricted, with HLA associations seemingly driven largely by CMV exposure. According to the authors, the approach could potentially be generalized to other disease states and immunological phenotypes. Strong co-occurrence of HLA alleles, especially DR and DQ, made assigning TCR associations to individual alleles difficult. The earlier analysis of some 540 of the donors excluded roughly 17 rarely observed V segments, including chromosome 9 orphons, because counts were too low. HLA typing was unavailable for some donors at each locus, so association tests used only the typed subset. In a later genetic analysis, fewer N-insertions in productive TCRs were reported among donors in an Asian-associated ancestry cluster than the approximately 670-donor mean. A later analysis reported that several top co-occurrence clusters appeared linked to parvovirus B19, influenza, CMV and Epstein-Barr virus. Presence/absence analyses assumed roughly uniform sequencing depth across donors, an assumption that may not hold. In a later analysis, TCR association rates were found to vary across HLA loci, with the most associated TCRs seen for DRB1 alleles and the fewest for HLA-C alleles. In vitro tests confirmed that three of the cytomegalovirus-associated TCR beta chains recognize cytomegalovirus antigens. V-gene and J-gene trimming of TCR beta chains was associated with a missense DCLRE1C variant in a later genetic analysis, and the association was replicated in an independent cohort. Linkage disequilibrium might explain the correlated functional status among segregating V segments, but an unknown experimental factor could not be ruled out. Because the 87-base-pair reads could not distinguish some IMGT-functional V segments, including TRBV6-2 and TRBV6-3, those segments were excluded. In both the original and validation cohorts, the classifier was reported to diagnose cytomegalovirus status with high specificity and sensitivity. While some public TCRs were present in many individuals, most TCR sequences turned up only very rarely across donors. In an earlier analysis of some 640 of the donors, most TCR beta V segments were observed in productive rearrangements about 87% or about 30% of the time, broadly matching IMGT annotations. A further reported finding was that TCR beta sequences accurately predicted the HLA-A and HLA-B alleles for most subjects in the first cohort. Only TCR beta chains were sequenced in this cohort, and the absence of alpha or paired-chain data limited detectable features. In a later analysis, more than 15,000 TCR beta sequences were associated with specific HLA alleles at a false discovery rate of 0.05. In a later analysis, HLA-associated TCR beta chains were found to be more clonally expanded and to have lower generation probabilities than equally common non-associated chains. A group of highly shared sequence variants was considered likely to be a technical artifact of the sequencing pipeline. A total of fewer than 200 TCR beta chains were listed by the study as associated with cytomegalovirus. For the cohort, immune exposure information was limited to CMV serostatus.

The library was made by the immunoSEQ multiplex PCR assay. The multiplex PCR relied on a mix of 60 forward primers for TCR Vbeta segments and 13 reverse primers for TCR Jbeta segments. Amplification of the CDR3 region of rearranged TCR beta genes was performed with a multiplex PCR assay on genomic DNA. The amplified TCR beta libraries were sequenced on the Illumina HiSeq System as 87-base-pair reads. Regarding the original processing steps: A later analysis tallied 75 million to 95 million unique TCR beta chains across the 550 to 850 repertoires, and about 10 million of those chains were shared by two or more donors. A nearest-neighbor algorithm error-corrected the raw reads and collapsed the reads into unique sequences, merging closely related sequences to remove PCR and sequencing errors. Alignment of CDR3 sequences to IMGT reference sequences was used to assign V, D and J gene segments. Each retained sequence needed at least a six-nucleotide match to both a V gene segment and a J gene segment. A rearrangement counted as productive if the CDR3 had no stop codons and remained in frame with V and J, and every other rearrangement counted as non-productive. CDR3 was defined by IMGT convention, running from the second conserved V-encoded cysteine to the conserved J-encoded phenylalanine. The earlier analysis of approximately 590 of the donors excluded any sequence lacking an unambiguous match to a single V gene segment. An earlier analysis of some 610 of the donors called V segments functional above 56.7% productive rearrangements and segregating when the between-donor standard deviation exceeded 5%. A statistical classification framework was developed to diagnose cytomegalovirus status using the catalog of TCR beta chain sequences. V and J gene assignment, in a later analysis, came from comparing TCR nucleotide sequences with IMGT/GENE-DB human TR gene sequences. In a later analysis, CDR3 sequences and most-parsimonious VDJ recombination scenarios were assigned using the TCRdist pipeline. In a later analysis, every TCR beta chain was defined by the combination of its CDR3 amino acid sequence and its V-gene family, and reads without a unique V-gene family were dropped. In a later analysis, 500 to 700 highly shared, low-generation-probability nucleotide sequences were removed to address suspected cross-contamination and a sequencing artifact. In a later analysis, a clonal expansion index for each public chain was calculated from normalized within-repertoire ranks of inferred template counts. In a later analysis, generation probabilities were computed with a VDJ recombination model fitted to out-of-frame rearrangements, and the resulting probabilities were checked against IGoR. In a later analysis, TCR-TCR, TCR-HLA and TCR-CMV co-occurrence was scored with hypergeometric tests, and a repertoire-size bias correction was applied to TCR pairs. False discovery rates were estimated in a later analysis by permuting HLA or CMV assignments 20 times. A later analysis grouped co-occurring TCRs with DBSCAN, adding TCRdist sequence similarity when clustering within HLA-allele-positive subsets. Co-occurrence clustering excluded repertoires with fewer than 30,000 or more than 120,000 public chains, plus five with anomalous nucleotide sharing. Here the immuneACCESS table is served through TCRdb, limited to in-frame sequences with V and J called. Missing clones are a known gap in these copies; in checked studies unresolved V genes cover under half, and the rest lacks a known reason. Clone size and V and J calls were adopted from that table, with D and trimming inferred from the DNA. Present in this sample are over 200,000 clones, 75% of which were seen just once. Roughly 1.9% of the sample is taken by the ten largest.

The cohort consisted of 600 to 750 healthy bone marrow donors. Cohort members were all nominally healthy when sampled, although unrecorded immune exposures were likely present. The donor was CMV seronegative and was included in the group of several hundred seronegative cohort members. A peripheral blood sample was provided by each donor, and peripheral blood mononuclear cells were used for TCR beta sequencing. Genomic DNA extraction from the blood cell samples was performed with the Qiagen DNeasy Blood Extraction Kit. The CDR3 has 18 amino acids, counting the end cysteine and phenylalanine. The kept DNA is CDR3 alone, 54 bases in frame from the first base. In the germline V gene (reference sequence), CDR1 corresponds to WNHNN and CDR2 to SYGVQD. V is trimmed back by 0 bases and J by 1 base, and the junction contains 8 bases that no gene match accounts for.

The sequencing sample was made of PBMCs. In this chain, TRBV10-1 is recombined with TRBJ2-3, with TRBD2 identical over 9 junction bases. The TCR was taken from a woman aged 25 to 45 in good health and CMV-seronegative. The nucleotide sequence is given as TGCGCCAGCAGTGAGTCGAAAAGTATAGCGGGAGGCACAGATACGCAGTATTTT. Its protein reads: CASSESKSIAGGTDTQYF.